Presented here are 30 T cell receptor beta chains from one specimen sequenced in a study of blood T cells in healthy people across ages. Together with a sample-barcoded 5' primer, a J-beta primer mix was included in a second PCR lasting about 7 to 11 cycles. TCRdb passed the 5' RACE reads through MiXCR, listing each CDR3 protein once. This sample has over 500,000 distinct CDR3 sequences, with around 50% found just once. Sequenced input: blood. These receptors all come from a woman at least 80 years old in good health.

To note about this clonotype: Germline and junction disagree at one end, which may indicate a read error. The chain carries TRBV5-1 and TRBJ1-1, with D tentatively TRBD1 (6 bases). Germline V gene lookup returns CDR1 SGHRS and CDR2 YFSETQ. This CDR3 is 13 amino acids long. The DNA of the CDR3 is TGCGCCAGCAGGACGGACGGGGACACTGGAGCTTTCTTT. This gives the protein CASRTDGDTGAFF.

Of note for this clonotype: This may be a read error, as it is one base from a much larger clone. This CDR3 is CASTDGGKGYTF. As DNA, the CDR3 is TGTGCCAGCACCGACGGGGGAAAAGGCTACACCTTC. The rearrangement uses TRBV2 and TRBJ1-2, with D perhaps TRBD1 (5 bases). The length of the CDR3 is 12 residues. V was shortened by 7 bases and J by 8 bases, with 14 bases between the two germline ends. CDR1 is SNHLY, CDR2 FYNNEI, per germline. The whole variable domain, remainder taken from reference TRBV2 and TRBJ1-2, is EPEVTQTPSHQVTQMGQEVILRCVPISNHLYFYWYRQILGQKVEFLVSFYNNEISEKSEIFDDQFSVERPDGSNFTLKIRSTKLEDSAMYFCASTDGGKGYTFGSGTRLTVV.

The genes are TRBV5-1 and TRBJ2-6; the D gene is possibly TRBD1 (5 bases). V was trimmed by 5 bases and J by 0 bases, leaving 12 bases between them. Germline-derived CDR1 and CDR2 are SGHRS and YFSETQ. The CDR3 runs 16 residues. CDR3 bases: TGCGCCAGCAGACAGGTATTGGACTCTGGGGCCAACGTCCTGACTTTC. Translating gives CASRQVLDSGANVLTF.

This clonotype has a count of ten or more. The rearrangement uses TRBV28 and TRBJ2-3; 8 nucleotides match TRBD2. This CDR3 region has 16 residues. CDR1 and CDR2 (germline): MDHEN, SYDVKM. The V gene end was trimmed by 8 bases and the J gene end by 0 bases; junction bases not matched to a gene: 10. The CDR3: CASVNRGGPSTDTQYF. Here the CDR3 DNA reads TGTGCCAGCGTAAACCGCGGGGGGCCAAGCACAGATACGCAGTATTTT.

This clonotype came up a few times. The J gene is TRBJ2-1, the V gene TRBV21-1. TRBV21-1 is deemed a pseudogene. This CDR3 contains 14 residues. CDR3 sequence reads: CASSKPVGYNERFF. CDR3 bases: TGTGCCAGCAGCAAACCGGTCGGATACAATGAGCGGTTCTTC.

This sequence joins TRBV10-3 and TRBJ2-2; TRBD2 matches at 8 bases. Germline CDR1 is ENHRY and CDR2 is SYGVKD. The CDR3 is 14 amino acids. V dropped 7 bases and J dropped 5; count of bases not matched to a gene: 6. The CDR3, as DNA: TGTGCCATCAACCCGGGAGGGTGGACCGGGGAGCTGTTTTTT. Its protein product is CAINPGGWTGELFF.

The chain carries TRBV7-2 and TRBJ2-2; D may be TRBD2 (6 bases). Germline CDR1 SGHTA, CDR2 FQGNSA. The CDR3 is 15 amino acids. The V gene lost 5 bases and the J gene lost 0 bases, with 10 bases spanning the gap. The CDR3 coding sequence is TGTGCCAGCAGCCGGGACTCCGCGAACACCGGGGAGCTGTTTTTT. Residues: CASSRDSANTGELFF.

This clonotype was detected a few times. A read error may be the cause here, since a much bigger clone is one base away. In DNA form, the CDR3 reads TGTGCCAGCAGCTCGAGGCCCAACAATGAGCAGTTCTTC. Translation: CASSSRPNNEQFF. This chain joins TRBV7-2 and TRBJ2-1; D call uncertain. CDR3 length: 13 amino acids. Trimming took off 4 bases at V and 5 bases at J, with 9 bases between the two ends. Germline CDR1 and CDR2: SGHTA and FQGNSA.

The genes are TRBV7-6 and TRBJ1-2; 8 bases line up with TRBD1. The length of the CDR3 is 13 residues. The trim removed 5 bases at V and 8 bases at J, leaving 7 bases unmatched. Per germline, CDR1 SGHVS and CDR2 FNYEAQ. DNA of the CDR3: TGTGCCAGCAGCATGCTCGACAGGGGAGGCTACACCTTC. The encoded protein is CASSMLDRGGYTF.

The rearrangement joins TRBV21-1 to TRBJ2-1; the table's TRBD1 call for D was not verified on the DNA. TRBV21-1 is an annotated pseudogene. The CDR3 is made up of 15 amino acids. CDR3 DNA sequence: TGTGCCAGCAGCTCTCCGGGACAGGTCTACAATGAGCAGTTCTTC. Translating it yields CASSSPGQVYNEQFF.

The chain uses TRBV7-2 and TRBJ2-3; D is tentatively TRBD1 or TRBD2 (5 bases each). The CDR3 runs to 15 residues. V dropped 4 bases and J dropped 1 base, with 12 bases sitting between them. Looked up from germline, CDR1 is SGHTA and CDR2 is FQGNSA. The CDR3 sequence is CASSWDRSRTDTQYF. DNA of the CDR3: TGTGCCAGCAGCTGGGACCGGAGCCGCACAGATACGCAGTATTTT.

This clonotype is medium-sized. The genes are TRBV6-4 and TRBJ2-1; 7 bases are a match to TRBD2. The germline V gene has CDR1 MRHNA and CDR2 SNTAGT. This CDR3 has 16 residues. J lost 6 bases, V lost 5 bases, and 13 bases had no gene match. The DNA of the CDR3 is TGTGCCAGCAGTCCCCTGGGGCGGGGGATAGGCAATGAGCAGTTCTTC. Translating it yields CASSPLGRGIGNEQFF.

This clonotype was counted ten times or more. This rearrangement joins TRBV20-1 to TRBJ2-3; 9 bases match TRBD2. The germline gives CDR1 DFQATT, CDR2 SNEGSKA (reference sequence). The CDR3 runs to 14 residues. DNA for the CDR3: TGCAGCGGCCGTAGCGGGAGCTCCAGAGATACGCAGTATTTT. It yields the protein CSGRSGSSRDTQYF.

In its sample, this clonotype was seen once. V and J are TRBV3-1 and TRBJ2-1; D is uncertain. The CDR3 runs 14 residues. CDR1 and CDR2 from the germline V gene are LGHDT and YNNKEL (reference sequence). The germline V and J ends were trimmed by 4 bases and 7 bases, with 14 bases remaining between them. The CDR3 nucleotides read TGTGCCAGCAGCCTCCAGGAGTCAGTTAATGAGCAGTTCTTC. This translates into CASSLQESVNEQFF.

V is TRBV2 and J is TRBJ2-4, with D possibly matching TRBD2 (6 bases). The CDR3 runs 12 residues. CDR1 SNHLY and CDR2 FYNNEI come from the germline V gene. V shed 4 bases and J shed 8 bases, with 9 bases lying between them. The CDR3 is CASSVGTYIQYF. Here the CDR3 DNA reads TGTGCCAGCAGTGTGGGGACTTACATTCAGTACTTC. Full variable domain (outside the CDR3, taken from reference TRBV2 and TRBJ2-4): EPEVTQTPSHQVTQMGQEVILRCVPISNHLYFYWYRQILGQKVEFLVSFYNNEISEKSEIFDDQFSVERPDGSNFTLKIRSTKLEDSAMYFCASSVGTYIQYFGAGTRLSVL.

The gene calls are TRBV10-3 and TRBJ2-4; 7 nucleotides agree with TRBD1. The CDR3 covers 18 residues. Germline assignment: CDR1 ENHRY and CDR2 SYGVKD. J was trimmed by 4 bases and V by 3 bases; bases with no gene match: 15. The CDR3 is CAISDRFTVRDSKNIQYF. In DNA form, the CDR3 reads TGTGCCATCAGTGATAGGTTCACTGTCCGGGACAGTAAAAACATTCAGTACTTC.

The genes are TRBV6-6 and TRBJ2-7; 9 nucleotides line up with TRBD1. The J segment lost 7 bases and the V segment lost 2 bases, leaving 6 bases of the junction unmatched. The CDR3 length is 14 residues. Germline loops: CDR1 MNHNY, CDR2 SVGAGI (reference sequence). CDR3 in amino acids: CASSYGTGKGEQYF. The CDR3 DNA is TGTGCCAGCAGTTACGGGACAGGGAAGGGAGAGCAGTACTTC.

Remarks on this clonotype: Since a much larger clone is just one base distant, this may be a read error. The chain has TRBV18 and TRBJ2-5, with 8 bases matching TRBD2. V trimming: 3 bases; J trimming: 11 bases; junction bases outside the gene matches: 5. This CDR3 comprises 12 residues. Germline CDR1 is KGHSH and CDR2 is LQKENI. CDR3 sequence: CASSPVGREQYF. The CDR3 region has the DNA TGTGCCAGCTCACCTGTCGGGAGGGAGCAGTACTTC.

V is TRBV20-1 and J is TRBJ1-4; D is perhaps TRBD1 (5 bases). CDR3 length: 15 residues. V lost 5 bases to trimming and J lost 8 bases, with 21 bases between them. Per the germline V gene, CDR1 is DFQATT and CDR2 is SNEGSKA (reference sequence). The CDR3 bases are TGCAGTGCTTTTGAAAGGGGTCGAGGCGAGGAAAAACTGTTTTTT. It is translated as CSAFERGRGEEKLFF.

As for this clonotype: This could be a read error, since a much larger clone is one nucleotide away. The chain combines TRBV10-3 with TRBJ1-2; weak D call: TRBD1 (6 bases). The V gene lost 4 bases and the J gene lost 4 bases, with 13 bases spanning the gap. Germline V gene sequence: CDR1 ENHRY, CDR2 SYGVKD. The CDR3 is 14 amino acids. The chain's CDR3 is CAISVGGPTYGYTF. The CDR3 DNA sequence: TGTGCCATCAGTGTGGGGGGGCCTACCTATGGCTACACCTTC.

V is TRBV20-1 and J is TRBJ1-6, with unresolved D. Per germline, CDR1 DFQATT and CDR2 SNEGSKA (reference sequence). This CDR3 comprises 12 residues. Trimming removed 2 bases from V and 8 bases from J, with 7 bases in between. Here the CDR3 DNA reads TGCAGTGCTAGACAGGAAGATTCACCCCTCCACTTT. It codes for CSARQEDSPLHF.

In DNA form, the CDR3 reads TGTGCCAGGGTTTCCCGGCCGGGACGGTTCTACAATGAGCAGTACTTC. This sequence encodes CARVSRPGRFYNEQYF. The chain joins TRBV19 to TRBJ2-5, with D perhaps TRBD1 or TRBD2 (5 bases each). This CDR3 has 16 amino acids. V was pared by 9 bases and J by 11 bases, with 31 bases between. Germline V gives CDR1 LNHDA, CDR2 SQIVND (reference sequence).

V usage is TRBV25-1 and J usage is TRBJ2-2; the match to TRBD2 covers 12 bases. With 4 bases clipped from V and 1 base from J, the junction kept 4 bases outside the gene matches. There are 17 residues in the CDR3. Looked up from germline, CDR1 is MGHDK and CDR2 is SYGVNS. The CDR3 DNA reads TGTGCCAGCAGTGGGGGGGGACTAGCGGGGAACACCGGGGAGCTGTTTTTT. This encodes CASSGGGLAGNTGELFF.

Ten or more counts support this clonotype. The chain uses TRBV7-9 and TRBJ1-4, with D hard to call. V was cut by 6 bases and J by 3 bases, with 2 bases left in between. From germline, CDR1 is SEHNR and CDR2 FQNEAQ (reference sequence). The CDR3 is 11 amino acids. The CDR3 is CASSANEKLFF. CDR3 sequence (DNA): TGTGCCAGCAGTGCTAATGAAAAACTGTTTTTT.

At least ten counts were recorded for this clonotype. CDR3 coding DNA: TGTGCCAGCTCACCCCGGTCCCACGCGGACATCACTAGCACAGATACGCAGTATTTT. Its protein is CASSPRSHADITSTDTQYF. The J gene is TRBJ2-3, the V gene TRBV18; the D gene is possibly TRBD1 (5 bases). Trimming left V 3 bases short and J 0 bases short, with 22 bases between. The CDR3 is made up of 19 amino acids. Germline loops: CDR1 KGHSH, CDR2 LQKENI. The whole variable domain, remainder taken from reference TRBV18 and TRBJ2-3, is NAGVMQNPRHLVRRRGQEARLRCSPMKGHSHVYWYRQLPEEGLKFMVYLQKENIIDESGMPKERFSAEFPKEGPSILRIQQVVRGDSAAYFCASSPRSHADITSTDTQYFGPGTRLTVL.

There are a few counts of this clonotype. This rearrangement joins TRBV3-1 to TRBJ1-1, with D hard to call. CDR1 and CDR2 from the germline V gene are LGHDT and YNNKEL (reference sequence). Deletions cut 3 bases from V and 8 bases from J, with 13 bases between. CDR3 length: 13 amino acids. The CDR3 DNA reads as TGTGCCAGCAGCCACAACTCTAAAGGGGAAGCTTTCTTT. Its translation: CASSHNSKGEAFF.

The sample holds many counts of this clonotype. The V gene is TRBV2, the J gene TRBJ2-3; 9 bases fit TRBD1. The junction had 7 bases not matched to a gene; V was cut back by 7 bases and J by 2 bases. CDR1 and CDR2 (germline): SNHLY, FYNNEI. CDR3 length equals 15 residues. CDR3 amino acids: CASKFGTGTTDTQYF. CDR3 nucleotide sequence: TGTGCCAGCAAGTTCGGGACAGGGACCACAGATACGCAGTATTTT. Full variable domain (missing parts from reference TRBV2 and TRBJ2-3): EPEVTQTPSHQVTQMGQEVILRCVPISNHLYFYWYRQILGQKVEFLVSFYNNEISEKSEIFDDQFSVERPDGSNFTLKIRSTKLEDSAMYFCASKFGTGTTDTQYFGPGTRLTVL.

In the case of this clonotype: A read error is possible here, since a much larger clone lies one base away. V gene TRBV9 combines with J gene TRBJ2-1, with TRBD1 matching over 7 bases. The CDR3 loop spans 15 amino acids. The germline CDR1 and CDR2 sequences are SGDLS and YYNGEE. The CDR3 here is CASSEEGGSYSEQFF. In nucleotides, the CDR3 is TGTGCCAGCAGCGAAGAAGGGGGCAGTTACAGTGAGCAGTTCTTC.

This clonotype was detected only a few times. This sequence joins TRBV5-1 and TRBJ2-2, with 10 nucleotides matching TRBD1. This CDR3 has 15 residues. The J segment lost 3 bases and the V segment lost 7 bases, leaving 6 bases of the junction unmatched. Germline CDR1 is SGHRS and CDR2 is YFSETQ. CDR3 region: CASYRQGAYTGELFF. The CDR3 DNA is TGCGCCAGCTACCGACAGGGGGCGTACACCGGGGAGCTGTTTTTT.

This clonotype has ten or more counts. This chain links TRBV7-9 with TRBJ1-5, with D perhaps matching TRBD1 (5 bases). Trimming left V 5 bases short and J 1 base short, with 9 bases between. This CDR3 has 14 amino acids. CDR1 and CDR2 (germline): SEHNR, FQNEAQ (reference sequence). The CDR3 region has the DNA TGTGCCAGCAGCCCTCGGGACAGCAATCAGCCCCAGCATTTT. It specifies CASSPRDSNQPQHF. The full variable domain, its missing parts supplied by reference TRBV7-9 and TRBJ1-5, is DTGVSQNPRHKITKRGQNVTFRCDPISEHNRLYWYRQTLGQGPEFLTYFQNEAQLEKSRLLSDRFSAERPKGSFSTLEIQRTEQGDSAMYLCASSPRDSNQPQHFGDGTRLSIL.